This TCR beta chain was profiled in a study of blood T cell repertoires in COVID-19. Study-wide background: From the United States, Italy and Spain came samples of acute and convalescent COVID-19. T cells, B-cell-depleted T cells, or PBMCs supplied cDNA or gDNA.

Germline values: CDR1 ENHRY, CDR2 SYGVKD. After removal of 0 bases from V and 2 bases from J, the junction contained 12 bases not matched to a gene. This CDR3 is built from 19 residues. Seattle-derived patients entered the study during active infection and were followed longitudinally. In the study's own analysis: It was from reference gene primer amplification that nucleated cell counts were estimated. Clones were sequenced by immunoSEQ multiplex PCR, and TCRdb holds only the in-frame ones, with some missing. V, J and clone size derive from that table, while D and trimming were established from the DNA sequence. In the table there are around 310,000 clones, 90% of which are singletons.

The sequencing input was peripheral blood. The TCR was taken from a woman between 35 and 50 years old with COVID-19, enrolled during active disease. The rearrangement joins TRBV10-3 to TRBJ2-3; the match to TRBD2 covers 9 bases. For the CDR3, the DNA is TGTGCCATCAGTGAGTCGTTTATGACTGGCGGGGGGGCCACAGATACGCAGTATTTT. Translation: CAISESFMTGGGATDTQYF.